The TCR beta chain under discussion was sequenced for a study of cytotoxic CD8 clonotypes in ibrutinib-treated CLL. Only in-frame clones appear in the TCRdb table, and some are missing; sequencing was by immunoSEQ multiplex PCR. The table shows roughly 160,000 clones, with 84% occurring only once. The V and J ends lost 7 bases and 3 bases respectively, with 7 bases between them. CDR1 and CDR2 from the germline V gene are SGHTA and FQGNSA. The CDR3 sequence is 11 residues long. This receptor was taken from a human donor with chronic lymphocytic leukemia. The gene calls are TRBV7-2 and TRBJ2-7; D unresolved. The sequences come from PBMCs, collected after 24 months of ibrutinib treatment. The CDR3 protein is CASKDNYEQYF. In nucleotides, the CDR3 is TGTGCCAGCAAGGATAACTACGAGCAGTACTTC.